One sample yielded the 18 T cell receptor beta chains listed below, sequenced in a study of blood T cell repertoires in COVID-19. Clones were sequenced by immunoSEQ multiplex PCR, and TCRdb holds only the in-frame ones, with some missing. The table records approximately 200,000 clones, under 90% of them present only once. The sequenced sample consisted of peripheral blood. These receptors were taken from a man aged 45-65 years with acute or convalescent COVID-19.

The gene calls are TRBV5-4 and TRBJ1-1; D is uncertain. Germline-derived CDR1 and CDR2 are SGHNT and YYREEE (reference sequence). V was trimmed by 5 bases and J by 6 bases, leaving 17 bases between them. The CDR3 loop spans 14 amino acids. The chain's CDR3 is CASRFAPTHPEAFF. The CDR3 DNA follows: TGTGCCAGCAGGTTTGCTCCTACGCACCCTGAAGCTTTCTTT.

This sequence joins TRBV2 and TRBJ2-3; TRBD2 might be the D (6 bases). Trimming left V 0 bases short and J 6 bases short, with 7 bases between. The CDR3 runs 13 residues. CDR1 is SNHLY and CDR2 is FYNNEI in the germline V gene. CDR3 region: CASSEADYDTQYF. The DNA for the CDR3 is TGTGCCAGCAGTGAAGCGGACTACGATACGCAGTATTTT.

This clone was recorded only once. Here the CDR3 reads CASSPLAGGLPGEQYF. CDR3 in DNA: TGTGCCAGCAGCCCACTAGCGGGGGGGCTACCGGGAGAGCAGTACTTC. The chain links TRBV7-6 to TRBJ2-7, with TRBD2 matching 13 bases. J lost 7 bases, V lost 5 bases, and 11 bases had no gene match. Germline CDR1 and CDR2: SGHVS and FNYEAQ. The CDR3 has 16 amino acids.

The chain employs TRBV15 and TRBJ1-5, with 8 bases matching TRBD1. Germline assignment: CDR1 LNHNV and CDR2 YYDKDF (reference sequence). The J segment lost 5 bases and the V segment lost 2 bases, leaving 5 bases of the junction unmatched. There are 15 residues in the CDR3. The CDR3 region has the DNA TGTGCCACCAGCAGACCGGACAGGGTGCATCAGCCCCAGCATTTT. It specifies CATSRPDRVHQPQHF.

The J gene is TRBJ2-7, the V gene TRBV19; possibly TRBD1 for D (8 bases). Germline lookup yields CDR1 LNHDA and CDR2 SQIVND (reference sequence). V was clipped by 4 bases and J by 2 bases, with 15 bases between them. The CDR3 contains 15 residues. The CDR3 spells CASSNGQGGAYEQYF. The CDR3 DNA is TGTGCCAGTAGTAACGGACAGGGAGGGGCCTACGAGCAGTACTTC.

V usage is TRBV5-5 and J usage is TRBJ2-2; D possibly corresponds to TRBD1 (6 bases). The germline V gene encodes CDR1 SGHKS and CDR2 YYEKEE (reference sequence). CDR3 size: 15 residues. V was clipped by 0 bases and J by 5 bases, with 11 bases between them. Here the CDR3 reads CASSLGRGFTGELFF. The CDR3 bases are TGTGCCAGCAGCTTGGGAAGGGGGTTTACCGGGGAGCTGTTTTTT.

The gene calls are TRBV3-1 (or the pseudogene TRBV3-2) and TRBJ2-5, with D tentatively TRBD2 (6 bases). CDR1 is LGHDT and CDR2 is YNNKEL in the germline V gene (reference sequence). This CDR3 is 15 amino acids long. The V gene lost 7 bases and the J gene lost 5 bases, with 20 bases spanning the gap. CDR3 DNA: TGTGCCAGCACCCCGTCTTCGGCGGGGAGGGAGACCCAGTACTTC. It encodes CASTPSSAGRETQYF.

The chain joins TRBV9 to TRBJ2-5; 7 bases are a match to TRBD2. V trimming: 4 bases; J trimming: 2 bases; junction bases outside the gene matches: 8. Looked up from germline, CDR1 is SGDLS and CDR2 is YYNGEE. The CDR3 totals 15 residues. This CDR3 is CASSSRLAFQETQYF. As DNA, the CDR3 is TGTGCCAGCAGCTCCCGACTAGCTTTTCAAGAGACCCAGTACTTC.

This clone was counted only a few times. The V gene is TRBV2, the J gene TRBJ2-7; possible D gene TRBD2, 5 bases. Germline lookup yields CDR1 SNHLY and CDR2 FYNNEI. CDR3 size: 12 residues. The germline V and J ends were trimmed by 8 bases and 1 base, with 9 bases remaining between them. In DNA, the CDR3 is TGTGCCAGCGGACTCATTTCCTACGAGCAGTACTTC. Encoded protein: CASGLISYEQYF.

The genes are TRBV4-1 and TRBJ1-6; the D is unclear. V was cut by 3 bases and J by 0 bases, with 12 bases left in between. CDR3 length: 17 amino acids. Germline-derived CDR1 and CDR2 are MGHRA and YSYEKL. The CDR3 is CASSQRASSSYNSPLHF. The CDR3 nucleotides read TGCGCCAGCAGCCAGAGGGCCTCGAGCTCCTATAATTCACCCCTCCACTTT.

V gene TRBV14 combines with J gene TRBJ2-2, with D possibly TRBD2 on 5 matching bases. V lost 4 bases to trimming and J lost 7 bases, with 13 bases between them. CDR3 length equals 14 residues. CDR1 SGHDN and CDR2 FVKESK come from the germline V gene. The CDR3, as DNA: TGTGCCAGCAGCCCACGTCAGCGGCTCGGGGAGCTGTTTTTT. Translating gives CASSPRQRLGELFF.

This rearrangement joins TRBV14 to TRBJ1-2; 7 bases match TRBD1. Germline trimming cut 4 bases from V and 4 bases from J; bases unmatched to any gene: 9. The CDR3 runs 15 residues. Looked up from germline, CDR1 is SGHDN and CDR2 is FVKESK. CDR3 in DNA: TGTGCCAGCAGCCCGGGACAGCGGATGCCCTATGGCTACACCTTC. Encoded protein: CASSPGQRMPYGYTF.

This chain joins TRBV9 and TRBJ2-5, with D perhaps matching TRBD2 (6 bases). Germline assignment: CDR1 SGDLS and CDR2 YYNGEE. V was trimmed by 0 bases and J by 3 bases, leaving 6 bases between them. CDR3 length: 13 amino acids. The chain's CDR3 is CASSVGREETQYF. CDR3 bases: TGTGCCAGCAGCGTAGGGAGGGAAGAGACCCAGTACTTC.

This clone has only one observation. The rearrangement joins TRBV5-4 to TRBJ1-6; D call uncertain. This CDR3 has 15 amino acids. CDR1 and CDR2 (germline): SGHNT, YYREEE (reference sequence). With 0 bases removed from V and 7 bases from J, the gap between germline ends came to 11 bases. The CDR3 coding sequence is TGTGCCAGCAGCTTGGACCCCGGGGAAAATTCACCCCTCCACTTT. It is translated as CASSLDPGENSPLHF.

J is TRBJ2-2 and V is TRBV5-1; D perhaps matches TRBD2 (6 bases). CDR1 is SGHRS, CDR2 YFSETQ, per germline. The CDR3 loop spans 16 amino acids. The V end lost 6 bases, the J end lost 1 base, and 16 bases lay between the germline ends. The CDR3 reads CASKLEGSLNTGELFF. The DNA of the CDR3 is TGCGCCAGCAAGCTGGAGGGCTCCTTGAACACCGGGGAGCTGTTTTTT. Full variable domain (remainder filled in from reference TRBV5-1 and TRBJ2-2): KAGVTQTPRYLIKTRGQQVTLSCSPISGHRSVSWYQQTPGQGLQFLFEYFSETQRNKGNFPGRFSGRQFSNSRSEMNVSTLELGDSALYLCASKLEGSLNTGELFFGEGSRLTVL.

The rearrangement uses TRBV30 and TRBJ2-7; perhaps TRBD2 as D (5 bases). CDR1 GTSNPN and CDR2 SVGIG come from the germline V gene (reference sequence). This CDR3 is 11 amino acids long. Trimming left V 4 bases short and J 3 bases short, with 7 bases between. The CDR3 DNA reads TGTGCCTGGAAAGACTACTACGAGCAGTACTTC. Translation: CAWKDYYEQYF.

The J gene is TRBJ1-5, the V gene TRBV12-2; the D call in the table, TRBD1, was not verified against the DNA. TRBV12-2 is reported as a pseudogene. The CDR3 contains 17 residues. The CDR3 nucleotides read TGTGCAAGTCGCTTAGGTGGGCAGGGGCTGAGCAATCAGCCCCAGCATTTT. This codes for CASRLGGQGLSNQPQHF.

The chain links TRBV18 to TRBJ1-5; 9 nucleotides agree with TRBD1. CDR3 length: 15 residues. From germline, CDR1 is KGHSH and CDR2 LQKENI. V lost 6 bases and J lost 3; bases outside the gene matches: 6. The CDR3, as DNA: TGTGCCAGCTCTCTAGGGACAGGGCTCAATCAGCCCCAGCATTTT. Its protein is CASSLGTGLNQPQHF.